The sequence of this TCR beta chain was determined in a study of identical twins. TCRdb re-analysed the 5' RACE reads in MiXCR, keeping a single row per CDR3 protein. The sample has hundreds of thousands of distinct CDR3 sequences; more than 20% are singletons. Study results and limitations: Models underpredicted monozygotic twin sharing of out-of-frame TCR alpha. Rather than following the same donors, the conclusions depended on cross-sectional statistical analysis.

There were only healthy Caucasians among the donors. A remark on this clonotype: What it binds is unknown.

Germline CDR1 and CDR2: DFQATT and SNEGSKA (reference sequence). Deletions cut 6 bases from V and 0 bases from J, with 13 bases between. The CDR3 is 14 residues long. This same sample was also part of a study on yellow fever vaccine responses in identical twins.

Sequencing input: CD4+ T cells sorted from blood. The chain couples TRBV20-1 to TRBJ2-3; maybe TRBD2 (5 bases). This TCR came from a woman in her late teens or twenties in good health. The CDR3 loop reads CSAPPGWSTDTQYF. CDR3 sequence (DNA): TGCAGTGCCCCCCCGGGATGGAGCACAGATACGCAGTATTTT.